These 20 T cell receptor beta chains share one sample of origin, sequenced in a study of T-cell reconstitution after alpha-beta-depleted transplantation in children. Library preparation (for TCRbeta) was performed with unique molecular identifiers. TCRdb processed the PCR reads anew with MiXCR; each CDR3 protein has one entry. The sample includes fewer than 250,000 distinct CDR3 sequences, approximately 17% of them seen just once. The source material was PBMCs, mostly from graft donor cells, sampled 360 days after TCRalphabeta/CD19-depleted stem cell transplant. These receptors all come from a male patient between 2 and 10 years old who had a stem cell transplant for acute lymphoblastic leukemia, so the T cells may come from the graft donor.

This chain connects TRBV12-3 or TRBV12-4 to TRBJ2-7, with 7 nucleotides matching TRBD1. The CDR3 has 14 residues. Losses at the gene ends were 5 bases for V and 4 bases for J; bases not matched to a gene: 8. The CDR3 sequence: CASSPTDRNYEQYF. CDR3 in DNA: TGTGCCAGCAGTCCCACGGACAGGAATTACGAGCAGTACTTC.

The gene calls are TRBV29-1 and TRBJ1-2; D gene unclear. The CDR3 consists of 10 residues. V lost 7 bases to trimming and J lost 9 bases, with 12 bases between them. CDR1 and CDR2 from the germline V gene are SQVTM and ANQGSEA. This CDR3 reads CSAFGPRYTF. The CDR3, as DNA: TGCAGCGCTTTCGGCCCTCGCTACACCTTC.

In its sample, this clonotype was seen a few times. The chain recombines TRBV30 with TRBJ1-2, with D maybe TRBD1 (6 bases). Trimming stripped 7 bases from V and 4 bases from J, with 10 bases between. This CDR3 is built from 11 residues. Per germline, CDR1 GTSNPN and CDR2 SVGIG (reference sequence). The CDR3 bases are TGTGCCTTCGGACAGATCTATGGCTACACCTTC. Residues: CAFGQIYGYTF.

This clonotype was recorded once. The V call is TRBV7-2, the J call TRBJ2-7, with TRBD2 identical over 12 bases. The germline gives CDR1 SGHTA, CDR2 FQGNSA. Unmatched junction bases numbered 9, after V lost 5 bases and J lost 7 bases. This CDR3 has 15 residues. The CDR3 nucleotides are TGTGCCAGCAGCCGCGCCGCCGGACTAGCGGGGGAGCAGTACTTC. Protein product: CASSRAAGLAGEQYF.

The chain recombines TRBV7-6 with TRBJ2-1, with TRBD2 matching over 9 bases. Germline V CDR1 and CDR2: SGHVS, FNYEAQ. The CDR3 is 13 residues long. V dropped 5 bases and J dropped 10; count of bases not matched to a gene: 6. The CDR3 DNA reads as TGTGCCAGCAGCGGAGTAGCGGGAGACGAGCAGTTCTTC. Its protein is CASSGVAGDEQFF.

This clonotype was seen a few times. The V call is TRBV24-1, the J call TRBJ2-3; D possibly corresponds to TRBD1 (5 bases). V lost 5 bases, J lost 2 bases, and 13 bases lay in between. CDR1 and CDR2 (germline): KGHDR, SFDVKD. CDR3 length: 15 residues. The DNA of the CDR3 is TGTGCCACCAGTGCAACCAGGGAAGCCACAGATACGCAGTATTTT. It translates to CATSATREATDTQYF.

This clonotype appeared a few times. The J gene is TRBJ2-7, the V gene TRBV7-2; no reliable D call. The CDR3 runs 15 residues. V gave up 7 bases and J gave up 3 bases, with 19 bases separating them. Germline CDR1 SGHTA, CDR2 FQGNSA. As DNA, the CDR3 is TGTGCCAGCACCCCTGTCATGGCGGCTATCTACGAGCAGTACTTC. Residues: CASTPVMAAIYEQYF.

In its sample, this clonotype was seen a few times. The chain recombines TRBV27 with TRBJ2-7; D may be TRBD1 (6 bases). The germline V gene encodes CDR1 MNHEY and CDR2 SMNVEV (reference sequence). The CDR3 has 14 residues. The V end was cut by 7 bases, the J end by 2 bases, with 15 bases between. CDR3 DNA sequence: TGTGCCAGCAAATCCCGACAGGTAGCCTACGAGCAGTACTTC. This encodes CASKSRQVAYEQYF.

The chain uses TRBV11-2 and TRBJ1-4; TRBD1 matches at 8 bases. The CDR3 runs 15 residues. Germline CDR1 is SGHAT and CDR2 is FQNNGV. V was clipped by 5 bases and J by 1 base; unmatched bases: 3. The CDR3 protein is CASSQQGGTNEKLFF. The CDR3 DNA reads TGTGCCAGCAGCCAACAGGGGGGAACTAATGAAAAACTGTTTTTT.

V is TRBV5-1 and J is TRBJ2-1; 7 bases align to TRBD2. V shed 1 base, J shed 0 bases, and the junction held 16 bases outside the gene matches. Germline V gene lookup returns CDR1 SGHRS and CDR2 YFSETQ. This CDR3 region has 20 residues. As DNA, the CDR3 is TGCGCCAGCAGCTTGCTGGCACTGGGACTGGCGGGGGTCTCCTACAATGAGCAGTTCTTC. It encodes CASSLLALGLAGVSYNEQFF.

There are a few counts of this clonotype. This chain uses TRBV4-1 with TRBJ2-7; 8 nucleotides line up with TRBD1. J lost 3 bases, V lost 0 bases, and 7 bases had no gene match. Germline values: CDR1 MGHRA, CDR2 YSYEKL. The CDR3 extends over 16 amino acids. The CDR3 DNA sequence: TGCGCCAGCAGCCAAGAAAGGACAGGGTCCAACTACGAGCAGTACTTC. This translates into CASSQERTGSNYEQYF.

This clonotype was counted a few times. In DNA form, the CDR3 reads TGTGCCATCCAGACTCACGGGACAGGACAAGAGACCCAGTACTTC. Encoded protein: CAIQTHGTGQETQYF. The rearrangement joins TRBV12-3 or TRBV12-4 to TRBJ2-5; 8 bases are a match to TRBD1. The CDR3 length is 15 residues. V was clipped by 10 bases and J by 2 bases; unmatched bases: 12.

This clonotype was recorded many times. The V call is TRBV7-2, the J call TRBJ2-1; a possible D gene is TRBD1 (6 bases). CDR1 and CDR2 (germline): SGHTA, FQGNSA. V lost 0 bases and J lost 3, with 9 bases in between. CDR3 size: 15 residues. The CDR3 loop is CASSLAGTIYNEQFF. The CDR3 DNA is TGTGCCAGCAGCTTAGCCGGGACAATCTACAATGAGCAGTTCTTC.

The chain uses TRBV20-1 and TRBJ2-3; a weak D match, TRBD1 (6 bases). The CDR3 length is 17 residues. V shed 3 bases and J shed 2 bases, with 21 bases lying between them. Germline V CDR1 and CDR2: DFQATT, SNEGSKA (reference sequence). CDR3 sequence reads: CSASPLQGFLSTDTQYF. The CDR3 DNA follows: TGCAGTGCTAGCCCTTTACAGGGATTTTTATCCACAGATACGCAGTATTTT.

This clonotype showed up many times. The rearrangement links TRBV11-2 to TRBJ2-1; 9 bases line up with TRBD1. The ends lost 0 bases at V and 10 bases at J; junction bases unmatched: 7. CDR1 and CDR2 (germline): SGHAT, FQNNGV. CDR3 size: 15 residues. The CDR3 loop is CASSLDLDRGTEQFF. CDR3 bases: TGTGCCAGCAGCTTAGATCTAGACAGGGGGACCGAGCAGTTCTTC.

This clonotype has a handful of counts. The CDR3 DNA reads as TGTGCCAGCAGCTCCCCCTCGGGGGGACAGGGAAGTACCAATCAGCCCCAGCATTTT. It is translated as CASSSPSGGQGSTNQPQHF. This rearrangement joins TRBV5-4 to TRBJ1-5; the match to TRBD1 covers 9 bases. This CDR3 has 19 residues. From germline, CDR1 is SGHNT and CDR2 YYREEE (reference sequence). J gave up 3 bases and V 3 bases, and 16 bases lay outside the gene matches.

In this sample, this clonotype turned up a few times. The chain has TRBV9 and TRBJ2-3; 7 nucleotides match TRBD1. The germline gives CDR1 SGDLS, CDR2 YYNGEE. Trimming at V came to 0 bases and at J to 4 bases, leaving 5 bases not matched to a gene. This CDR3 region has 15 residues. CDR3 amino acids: CASSVVDRESDTQYF. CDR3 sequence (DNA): TGTGCCAGCAGCGTAGTCGACAGGGAATCAGATACGCAGTATTTT.

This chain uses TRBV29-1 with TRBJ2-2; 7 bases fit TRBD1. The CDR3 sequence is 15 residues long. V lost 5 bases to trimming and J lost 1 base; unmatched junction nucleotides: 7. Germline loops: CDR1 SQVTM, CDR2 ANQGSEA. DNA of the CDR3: TGCAGCGTTTCAACTAGGGGGCGGAACACCGGGGAGCTGTTTTTT. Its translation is CSVSTRGRNTGELFF.

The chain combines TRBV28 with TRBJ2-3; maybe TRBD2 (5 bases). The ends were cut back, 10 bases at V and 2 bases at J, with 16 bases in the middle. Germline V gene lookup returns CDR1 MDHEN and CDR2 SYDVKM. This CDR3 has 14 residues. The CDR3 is CATLGWTSTDTQYF. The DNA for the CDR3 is TGTGCCACCCTAGGGTGGACTTCCACAGATACGCAGTATTTT.

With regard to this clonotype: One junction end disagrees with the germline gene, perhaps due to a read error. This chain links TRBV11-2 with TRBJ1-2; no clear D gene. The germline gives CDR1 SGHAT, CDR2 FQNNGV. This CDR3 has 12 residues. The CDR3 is CASSLENPGVSF. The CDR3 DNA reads TGTGCCAGCAGCTTAGAAAATCCCGGGGTGTCCTTC.